These T cell receptor beta chains were read from a single sample in a study of T cell responses to AZD1222 COVID-19 vaccine. Measured with immunoSEQ multiplex PCR; TCRdb has only the in-frame clones, and not every one. The sample shows fewer than 90,000 clones, 88% of them seen only once. This material consisted of peripheral blood, taken 28 days after the second AZD1222 dose. These receptors all come from an adult who received the AZD1222 COVID-19 vaccine. The CDR3 runs from the conserved cysteine through the conserved F or W. Each record gives: J gene, clone size, CDR3 length, V gene, D gene, CDR3 protein, CDR3 DNA. A D gene is named only where the DNA matches it firmly. Clone size is given for some rows only: seen once, a few or many times, or a class if the clone is expanded.

TRBJ2-1 once 12 TRBV5-1 TRBD2 CASRASGVEQFF TGCGCCAGCAGGGCTAGCGGTGTGGAGCAGTTCTTC
TRBJ1-6 . 11 TRBV11-2 . CASSLGRTIYF TGTGCCAGCAGCTTAGGGAGGACGATCTACTTT
TRBJ1-1 once 13 TRBV12-3/TRBV12-4 . CASNGQSNTEAFF TGTGCCAGCAATGGTCAGTCGAACACTGAAGCTTTCTTT
TRBJ1-4 . 15 TRBV12-5 TRBD1 CASGLVGQANEKLFF TGTGCTAGTGGTTTGGTAGGACAGGCTAATGAAAAACTGTTTTTT
TRBJ1-2 . 14 TRBV6-1 TRBD1 CASSDDRGWYGYTF TGTGCCAGCAGTGACGACAGGGGTTGGTATGGCTACACCTTC
TRBJ1-5 . 15 TRBV7-2 TRBD1 CASSLGQGRNQPQHF TGTGCCAGCAGCTTAGGACAGGGGAGGAATCAGCCCCAGCATTTT
TRBJ1-6 once 17 TRBV30 . CAWSVGRTSPYNSPLHF TGTGCCTGGAGTGTCGGGCGGACATCCCCCTATAATTCACCCCTCCACTTT
TRBJ1-1 . 12 TRBV29-1 . CSVWGGRTEAFF TGCAGCGTCTGGGGGGGGCGAACTGAAGCTTTCTTT
TRBJ1-1 . 11 TRBV19 . CASSRGSEAFF TGTGCCAGTAGCAGGGGATCTGAAGCTTTCTTT
TRBJ2-7 . 15 TRBV19 TRBD2 CASSIDPGGTYEQYF TGTGCCAGTAGTATAGACCCCGGGGGGACCTACGAGCAGTACTTC
TRBJ2-2 . 15 TRBV6-5 TRBD1 CASSPTGGLTGELFF TGTGCCAGCAGCCCAACAGGGGGTCTTACCGGGGAGCTGTTTTTT
TRBJ2-1 . 17 TRBV20-1 TRBD2 CSASPILRTSGIYEQFF TGCAGTGCTAGTCCCATACTCAGGACTAGCGGGATCTATGAGCAGTTCTTC
TRBJ2-2 . 14 TRBV6-4 . CASSDSGYTGELFF TGTGCCAGCAGTGACTCGGGGTACACCGGGGAGCTGTTTTTT
TRBJ2-7 . 15 TRBV28 TRBD1 CASSPWGQIKYEQYF TGTGCCAGCAGCCCATGGGGACAGATCAAATACGAGCAGTACTTC
TRBJ2-7 . 13 TRBV3-1/TRBV3-2 . CASSPLYTSEQYF TGTGCCAGCAGCCCCCTTTACACTAGCGAGCAGTACTTC
TRBJ1-2 . 13 TRBV5-1 TRBD1 CASNDGTGVGYTF TGCGCCAGCAATGATGGGACAGGGGTTGGCTACACCTTC
TRBJ1-2 . 14 TRBV3-1/TRBV3-2 TRBD1 CASSLTRGRKGYTF TGTGCCAGCAGCCTAACCAGGGGGAGAAAAGGCTACACCTTC
TRBJ2-7 . 15 TRBV27 TRBD1 CASSRMPGQGSEQYF TGTGCCAGCAGTCGGATGCCGGGACAGGGGTCCGAGCAGTACTTC
TRBJ2-5 . 11 TRBV19 . CASSVQETQYF TGTGCCAGTAGTGTTCAAGAGACCCAGTACTTC
TRBJ1-2 . 13 TRBV27 TRBD1 CASSGQGAYGYTF TGTGCCAGCTCCGGACAGGGGGCGTATGGCTACACCTTC
TRBJ2-1 once 17 TRBV2 TRBD2 CASSESRTSGRNGEQFF TGTGCCAGCAGTGAAAGCCGGACTAGCGGGAGGAATGGTGAGCAGTTCTTC
TRBJ2-2 . 19 TRBV4-1 TRBD2 CASSQGFLAGGANTGELFF TGCGCCAGCAGCCAAGGATTTCTAGCGGGAGGAGCGAACACCGGGGAGCTGTTTTTT
TRBJ2-1 . 13 TRBV27 . CASSFRTYNEQFF TGTGCCAGCAGTTTCAGAACCTACAATGAGCAGTTCTTC
TRBJ2-2 . 16 TRBV15 . CATSRGGRGVSGELFF TGTGCCACCAGCAGAGGTGGCAGGGGGGTCTCAGGGGAGCTGTTTTTT
TRBJ2-5 . 15 TRBV7-2 . CASSSSSVPQETQYF TGTGCCAGCAGCTCTTCTAGCGTCCCTCAAGAGACCCAGTACTTC
TRBJ1-1 . 15 TRBV3-1/TRBV3-2 . CASSHVTLGSTEAFF TGTGCCAGCAGCCACGTCACCCTGGGAAGCACTGAAGCTTTCTTT
TRBJ1-2 . 16 TRBV19 TRBD1 CASSIARPGTGNGYTF TGTGCCAGTAGTATAGCCCGTCCCGGGACAGGGAATGGCTACACCTTC
TRBJ2-7 . 14 TRBV2 TRBD1 CASSYDRGPDEQYF TGTGCCAGCAGTTATGACAGGGGTCCTGACGAGCAGTACTTC
TRBJ1-5 . 12 TRBV19 . CASNGRVQPQHF TGTGCCAGTAATGGCAGGGTTCAGCCCCAGCATTTT
TRBJ1-2 . 13 TRBV9 . CASSVGDGYGYTF TGTGCCAGCAGCGTAGGGGATGGGTATGGCTACACCTTC
TRBJ2-1 . 15 TRBV27 . CASSLRTSSYNEQFF TGTGCCAGCAGTTTACGCACGAGCTCCTACAATGAGCAGTTCTTC
TRBJ2-1 . 15 TRBV28 TRBD2 CASSLGTSGPPEQFF TGTGCCAGCAGTCTCGGGACTAGCGGACCCCCTGAGCAGTTCTTC
TRBJ2-5 . 14 TRBV5-1 . CASSLVTAQETQYF TGCGCCAGCAGCTTGGTGACAGCCCAAGAGACCCAGTACTTC
TRBJ2-7 . 16 TRBV3-1/TRBV3-2 TRBD2 CASSQGLPGLGYEQYF TGTGCCAGCAGCCAAGGTCTCCCGGGACTAGGCTACGAGCAGTACTTC
TRBJ2-1 . 15 TRBV6-4 TRBD2 CASSDRAGDSNEQFF TGTGCCAGCAGTGACCGCGCGGGAGATAGCAATGAGCAGTTCTTC
TRBJ1-2 . 14 TRBV19 . CASTPGKQNYGYTF TGTGCCAGTACCCCTGGGAAACAGAACTATGGCTACACCTTC
TRBJ2-7 . 16 TRBV5-5 TRBD2 CASSLGPSGTTYEQYF TGTGCCAGCAGCTTGGGTCCTAGCGGGACAACCTACGAGCAGTACTTC
TRBJ1-4 . 14 TRBV9 . CASSVFRETEKLFF TGTGCCAGCAGCGTATTCCGGGAGACTGAAAAACTGTTTTTT
TRBJ2-6 . 18 TRBV3-1/TRBV3-2 . CASSQRPGGSSGANVLTF TGTGCCAGCAGCCAAAGGCCCGGCGGAAGCTCTGGGGCCAACGTCCTGACTTTC
TRBJ1-1 . 11 TRBV7-2 . CASSPIHYTFF TGTGCCAGCAGCCCGATTCATTACACTTTCTTT
TRBJ1-3 . 14 TRBV30 . CAWSRGELGNTIYF TGTGCCTGGAGTCGGGGGGAATTAGGAAACACCATATATTTT